This TCR beta chain was sequenced in a study of T cells in Graves' hyperthyroidism and ophthalmopathy. In the study overall: Peripheral blood was secured at the point of initial diagnosis, before any treatment.

Broader study findings: Expanded thyroid clonotypes (above 0.001) were mostly also found in blood.

TCR beta CDR3 sequences were amplified from RNA transcripts. TCR CDR3 underwent first-round RT-PCR with the HTBI primer set. Each CDR3 protein is one row after TCRdb ran MiXCR on the multiplex PCR reads. Of nearly 600,000 distinct CDR3 sequences in the sample, around 13% are singletons; the top ten hold 4.5% to 6%. This clonotype was detected a few times. What it recognizes is unknown. Reasons for excluding patients were uncontrolled infection, other autoimmune disease, pregnancy or lactation. Diagnostic assessment was based on clinical symptoms, serum thyroxine and TRAb, thyroid ultrasound and orbital computed tomography. The CDR3 covers 14 residues. The V end lost 6 bases, the J end lost 6 bases, and 15 bases lay between the germline ends. The germline V gene has CDR1 MDHEN and CDR2 SYDVKM.

V and J are TRBV28 and TRBJ1-5; the D is unclear. The TCR originated in a woman in her thirties with Graves' hyperthyroidism that later progressed to Graves' ophthalmopathy. The material sequenced was blood. In DNA, the CDR3 is TGTGCCAGCAGAGAGGTCCTGTCGTTTCAGCCCCAGCATTTT. As protein: CASREVLSFQPQHF.